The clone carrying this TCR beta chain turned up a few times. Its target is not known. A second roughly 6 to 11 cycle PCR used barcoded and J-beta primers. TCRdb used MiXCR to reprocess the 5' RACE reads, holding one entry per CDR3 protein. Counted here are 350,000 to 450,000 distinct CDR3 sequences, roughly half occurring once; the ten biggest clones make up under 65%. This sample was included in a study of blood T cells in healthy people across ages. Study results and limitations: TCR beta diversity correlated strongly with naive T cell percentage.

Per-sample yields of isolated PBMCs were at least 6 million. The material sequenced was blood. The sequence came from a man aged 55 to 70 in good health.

The CDR3 here is CASSQTGASTDTQYF. CDR3 DNA: TGTGCCAGCAGTCAGACAGGGGCCTCCACAGATACGCAGTATTTT. The chain employs TRBV6-1 and TRBJ2-3, with 8 bases matching TRBD1. CDR3 length: 15 amino acids. Trimming took 5 bases from V and 2 from J; bases not matched to a gene: 6. The germline gives CDR1 MNHNS, CDR2 SASEGT.